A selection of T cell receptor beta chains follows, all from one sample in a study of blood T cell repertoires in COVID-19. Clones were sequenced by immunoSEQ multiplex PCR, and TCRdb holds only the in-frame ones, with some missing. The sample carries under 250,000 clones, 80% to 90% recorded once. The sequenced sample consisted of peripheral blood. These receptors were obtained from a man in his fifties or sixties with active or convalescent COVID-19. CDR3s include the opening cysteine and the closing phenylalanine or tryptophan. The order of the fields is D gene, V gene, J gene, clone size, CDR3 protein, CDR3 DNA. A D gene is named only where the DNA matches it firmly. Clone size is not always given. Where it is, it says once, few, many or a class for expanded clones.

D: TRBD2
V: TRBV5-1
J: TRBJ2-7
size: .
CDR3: CASSRLAAQAYEQYF
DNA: TGCGCCAGCAGCAGACTAGCGGCACAAGCCTACGAGCAGTACTTC

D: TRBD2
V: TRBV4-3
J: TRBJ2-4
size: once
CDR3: CASSQILREGIQYF
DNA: TGCGCCAGCAGTCAAATCCTTAGGGAGGGCATTCAGTACTTC

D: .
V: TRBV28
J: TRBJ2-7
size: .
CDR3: CASSPWSAGSSYEQYF
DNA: TGTGCCAGCAGCCCCTGGAGTGCGGGGAGCTCCTACGAGCAGTACTTC

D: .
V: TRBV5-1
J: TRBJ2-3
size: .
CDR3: CASSWGGPGNAPDTQYF
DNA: TGCGCCAGCAGTTGGGGGGGGCCGGGAAACGCACCAGATACGCAGTATTTT

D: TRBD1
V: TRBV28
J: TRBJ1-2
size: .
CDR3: CASSSRGQLYGYTF
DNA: TGTGCCAGCAGTTCACGGGGACAGCTCTATGGCTACACCTTC

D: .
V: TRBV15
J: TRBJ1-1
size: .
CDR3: CATSRDYRNTEAFF
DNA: TGTGCCACCAGCAGAGATTACAGAAACACTGAAGCTTTCTTT

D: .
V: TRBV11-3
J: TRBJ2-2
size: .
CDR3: CASSLGVNTGELFF
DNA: TGTGCCAGCAGCTTAGGCGTGAACACCGGGGAGCTGTTTTTT

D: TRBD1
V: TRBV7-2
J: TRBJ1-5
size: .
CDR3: CASSRQGSSNQPQHF
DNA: TGTGCCAGCAGCAGACAGGGAAGTAGCAATCAGCCCCAGCATTTT

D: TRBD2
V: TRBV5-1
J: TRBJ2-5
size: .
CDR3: CASSGGGRDRETQYF
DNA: TGCGCCAGCTCGGGGGGAGGGCGCGATAGGGAGACCCAGTACTTC

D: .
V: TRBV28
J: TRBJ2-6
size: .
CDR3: CAITEGSGANVLTF
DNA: TGTGCCATCACCGAGGGTTCTGGGGCCAACGTCCTGACTTTC

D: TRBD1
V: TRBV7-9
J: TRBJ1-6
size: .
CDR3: CASSRDREEDSPLHF
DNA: TGTGCCAGCAGCCGGGACAGGGAGGAAGATTCACCCCTCCACTTT

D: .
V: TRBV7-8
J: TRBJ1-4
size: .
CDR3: CASSLYRRVGGFPVNEKLFF
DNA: TGTGCCAGCAGCTTATATCGCAGGGTCGGGGGTTTCCCCGTTAATGAAAAACTGTTTTTT

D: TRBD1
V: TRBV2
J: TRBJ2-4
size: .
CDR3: CASSVRTGTIQYF
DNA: TGTGCCAGCAGTGTTCGGACAGGGACCATTCAGTACTTC

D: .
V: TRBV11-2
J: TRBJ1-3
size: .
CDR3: CASSDRTENTIYF
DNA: TGTGCCAGCAGCGACCGGACTGAAAACACCATATATTTT

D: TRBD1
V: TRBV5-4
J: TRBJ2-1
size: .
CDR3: CASSLPGQGYNEQFF
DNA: TGTGCCAGCAGCTTGCCGGGACAGGGGTACAATGAGCAGTTCTTC

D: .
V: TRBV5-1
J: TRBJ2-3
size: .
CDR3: CASSSDFTDTQYF
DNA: TGCGCCAGCAGCTCGGACTTCACAGATACGCAGTATTTT

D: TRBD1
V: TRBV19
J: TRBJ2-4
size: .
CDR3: CASSITGEGKNIQYF
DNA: TGTGCCAGTAGTATCACAGGGGAAGGCAAAAACATTCAGTACTTC

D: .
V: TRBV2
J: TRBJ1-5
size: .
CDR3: CASTRNQGGGAQHF
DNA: TGTGCCAGCACCCGGAATCAGGGAGGAGGGGCGCAGCATTTT

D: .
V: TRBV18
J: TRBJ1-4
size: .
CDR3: CASSQQTATNEKLFF
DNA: TGTGCCAGCTCACAACAGACAGCAACTAATGAAAAACTGTTTTTT

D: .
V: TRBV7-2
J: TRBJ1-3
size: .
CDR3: CASSPHQFSGNTIYF
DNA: TGTGCCAGCAGCCCACACCAATTCTCTGGAAACACCATATATTTT

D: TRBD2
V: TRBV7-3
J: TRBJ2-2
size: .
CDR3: CASSRGRGGELFF
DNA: TGTGCCAGCAGCCGCGGGAGAGGCGGGGAGCTGTTTTTT

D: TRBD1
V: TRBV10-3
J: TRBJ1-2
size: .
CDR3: CAISSGQSPYGYTF
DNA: TGTGCCATCAGCTCGGGACAGTCCCCCTATGGCTACACCTTC